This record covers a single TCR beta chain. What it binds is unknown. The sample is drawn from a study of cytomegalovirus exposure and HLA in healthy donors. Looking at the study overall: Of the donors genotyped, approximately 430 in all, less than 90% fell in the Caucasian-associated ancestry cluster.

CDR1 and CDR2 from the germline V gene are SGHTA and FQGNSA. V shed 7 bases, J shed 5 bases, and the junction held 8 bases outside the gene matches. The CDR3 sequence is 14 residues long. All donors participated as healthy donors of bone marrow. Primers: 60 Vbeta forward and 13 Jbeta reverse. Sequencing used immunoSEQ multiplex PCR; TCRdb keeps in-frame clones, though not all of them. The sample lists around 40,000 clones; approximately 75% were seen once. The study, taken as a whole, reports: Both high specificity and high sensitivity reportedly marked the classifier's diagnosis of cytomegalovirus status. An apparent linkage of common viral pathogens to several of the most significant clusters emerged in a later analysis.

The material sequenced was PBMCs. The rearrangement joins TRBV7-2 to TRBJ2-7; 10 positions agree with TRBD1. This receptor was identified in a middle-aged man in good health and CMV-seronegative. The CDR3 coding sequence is TGTGCCAGCACCGTGACAGGGGGCCCCCACGAGCAGTACTTC. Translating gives CASTVTGGPHEQYF. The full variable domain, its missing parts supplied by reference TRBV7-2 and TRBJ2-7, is GAGVSQSPSNKVTEKGKDVELRCDPISGHTALYWYRQSLGQGLEFLIYFQGNSAPDKSGLPSDRFSAERTGGSVSTLTIQRTQQEDSAVYLCASTVTGGPHEQYFGPGTRLTVT.